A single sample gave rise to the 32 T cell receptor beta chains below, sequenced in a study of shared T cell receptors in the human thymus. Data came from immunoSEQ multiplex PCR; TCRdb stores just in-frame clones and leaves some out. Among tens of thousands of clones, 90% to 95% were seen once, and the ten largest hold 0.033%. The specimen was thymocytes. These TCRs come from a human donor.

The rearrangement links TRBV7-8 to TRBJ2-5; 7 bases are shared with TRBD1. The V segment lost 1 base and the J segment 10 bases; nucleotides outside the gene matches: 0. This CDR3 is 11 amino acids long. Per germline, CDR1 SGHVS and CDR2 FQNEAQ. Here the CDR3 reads CASSLGTGQYF. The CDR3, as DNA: TGTGCCAGCAGCTTAGGGACAGGCCAGTACTTC.

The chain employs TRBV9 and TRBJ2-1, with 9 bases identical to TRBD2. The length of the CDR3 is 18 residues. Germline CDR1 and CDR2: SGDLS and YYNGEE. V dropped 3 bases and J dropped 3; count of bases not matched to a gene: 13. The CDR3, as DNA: TGTGCCAGCAGCGAGGGCCCTCTAGCGGGGACCAGCTACAATGAGCAGTTCTTC. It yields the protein CASSEGPLAGTSYNEQFF. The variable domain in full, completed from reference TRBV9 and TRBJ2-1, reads DSGVTQTPKHLITATGQRVTLRCSPRSGDLSVYWYQQSLDQGLQFLIQYYNGEERAKGNILERFSAQQFPDLHSELNLSSLELGDSALYFCASSEGPLAGTSYNEQFFGPGTRLTVL.

The CDR3 is CASSLKSRGRSYEQYF. As DNA, the CDR3 is TGTGCCAGCAGCTTAAAGTCGCGGGGAAGGTCCTACGAGCAGTACTTC. The chain recombines TRBV7-3 with TRBJ2-7, with D tentatively TRBD2 (6 bases). The V gene's germline CDR1 is SGHTA and CDR2 FQGTGA. This CDR3 contains 16 residues. The germline V and J ends were trimmed by 1 base and 1 base, with 14 bases remaining between them.

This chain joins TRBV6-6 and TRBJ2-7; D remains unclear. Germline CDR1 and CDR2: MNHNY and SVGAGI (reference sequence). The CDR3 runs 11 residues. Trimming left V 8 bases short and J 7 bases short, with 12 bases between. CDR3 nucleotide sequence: TGTGCCAGCCGGCATCTGGGGGAGCAGTACTTC. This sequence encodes CASRHLGEQYF.

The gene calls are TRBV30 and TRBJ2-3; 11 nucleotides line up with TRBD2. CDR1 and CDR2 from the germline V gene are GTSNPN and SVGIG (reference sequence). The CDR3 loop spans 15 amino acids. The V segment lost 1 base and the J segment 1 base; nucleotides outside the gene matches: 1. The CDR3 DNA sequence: TGTGCCTGGAGTGAACTAGCGGGGGGCACAGATACGCAGTATTTT. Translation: CAWSELAGGTDTQYF. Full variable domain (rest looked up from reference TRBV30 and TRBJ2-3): SQTIHQWPATLVQPVGSPLSLECTVEGTSNPNLYWYRQAAGRGLQLLFYSVGIGQISSEVPQNLSASRPQDRQFILSSKKLLLSDSGFYLCAWSELAGGTDTQYFGPGTRLTVL.

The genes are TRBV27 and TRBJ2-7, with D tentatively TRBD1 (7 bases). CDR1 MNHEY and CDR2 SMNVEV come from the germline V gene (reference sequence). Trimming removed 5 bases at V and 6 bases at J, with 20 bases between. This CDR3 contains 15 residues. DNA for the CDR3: TGTGCCAGCAGTGATCCTAGCGAGGGGGCTGGCGAGCAGTACTTC. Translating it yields CASSDPSEGAGEQYF.

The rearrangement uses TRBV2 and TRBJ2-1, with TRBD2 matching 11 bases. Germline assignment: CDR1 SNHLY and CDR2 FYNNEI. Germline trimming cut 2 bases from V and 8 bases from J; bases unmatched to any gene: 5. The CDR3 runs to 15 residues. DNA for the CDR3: TGTGCCAGCAGTGAAACTAGCGGGGGTATCCATGAGCAGTTCTTC. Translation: CASSETSGGIHEQFF.

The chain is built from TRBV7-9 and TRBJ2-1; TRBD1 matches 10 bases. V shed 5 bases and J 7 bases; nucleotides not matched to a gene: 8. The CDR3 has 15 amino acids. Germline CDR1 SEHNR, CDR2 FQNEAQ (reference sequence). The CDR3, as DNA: TGTGCCAGCAGCATTATTACGGGACAGGGGAATGAGCAGTTCTTC. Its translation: CASSIITGQGNEQFF.

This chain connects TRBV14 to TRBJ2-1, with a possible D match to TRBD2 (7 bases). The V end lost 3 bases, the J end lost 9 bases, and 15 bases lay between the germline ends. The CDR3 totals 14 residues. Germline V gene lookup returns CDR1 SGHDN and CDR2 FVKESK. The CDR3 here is CASSQALGGREQFF. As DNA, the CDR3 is TGTGCCAGCAGCCAGGCCCTCGGGGGGCGTGAGCAGTTCTTC. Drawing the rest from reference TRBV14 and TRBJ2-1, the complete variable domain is EAGVTQFPSHSVIEKGQTVTLRCDPISGHDNLYWYRRVMGKEIKFLLHFVKESKQDESGMPNNRFLAERTGGTYSTLKVQPAELEDSGVYFCASSQALGGREQFFGPGTRLTVL.

The CDR3 protein is CASSQPEYLRTGGTEAFF. CDR3 DNA sequence: TGTGCCAGCAGCCAGCCTGAGTATCTGCGGACCGGGGGCACTGAAGCTTTCTTT. The gene calls are TRBV11-2 and TRBJ1-1; weak D call: TRBD1 (5 bases). In germline, CDR1 is SGHAT, CDR2 FQNNGV. The V end lost 5 bases, the J end lost 4 bases, and 26 bases lay between the germline ends. There are 18 residues in the CDR3. The variable domain in full, with the rest retrieved from reference TRBV11-2 and TRBJ1-1, is EAGVAQSPRYKIIEKRQSVAFWCNPISGHATLYWYQQILGQGPKLLIQFQNNGVVDDSQLPKDRFSAERLKGVDSTLKIQPAKLEDSAVYLCASSQPEYLRTGGTEAFFGQGTRLTVV.

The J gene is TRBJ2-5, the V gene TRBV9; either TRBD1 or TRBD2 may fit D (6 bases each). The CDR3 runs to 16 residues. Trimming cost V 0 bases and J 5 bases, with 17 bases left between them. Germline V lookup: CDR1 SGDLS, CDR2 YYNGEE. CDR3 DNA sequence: TGTGCCAGCAGCGTAGAGGGGGGACAATCCTCGGAGACCCAGTACTTC. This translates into CASSVEGGQSSETQYF.

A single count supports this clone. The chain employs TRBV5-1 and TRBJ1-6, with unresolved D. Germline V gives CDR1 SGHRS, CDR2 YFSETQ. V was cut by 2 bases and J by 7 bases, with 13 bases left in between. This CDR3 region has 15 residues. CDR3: CASSFRGNTNSPLHF. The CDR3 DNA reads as TGCGCCAGCAGCTTTCGTGGCAATACGAATTCACCCCTCCACTTT.

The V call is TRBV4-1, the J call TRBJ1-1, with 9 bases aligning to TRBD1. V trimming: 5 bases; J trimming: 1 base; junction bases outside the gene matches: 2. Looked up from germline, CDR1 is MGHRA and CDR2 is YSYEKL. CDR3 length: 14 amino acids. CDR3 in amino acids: CASSTGGRNTEAFF. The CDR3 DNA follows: TGCGCCAGCAGCACAGGGGGCCGGAACACTGAAGCTTTCTTT.

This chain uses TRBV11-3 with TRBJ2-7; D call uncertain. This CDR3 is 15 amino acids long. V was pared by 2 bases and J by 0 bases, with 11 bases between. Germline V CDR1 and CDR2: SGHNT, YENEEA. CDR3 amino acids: CASSLRSEFSYEQYF. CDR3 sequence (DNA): TGTGCCAGCAGCTTAAGGTCAGAATTCTCCTACGAGCAGTACTTC.

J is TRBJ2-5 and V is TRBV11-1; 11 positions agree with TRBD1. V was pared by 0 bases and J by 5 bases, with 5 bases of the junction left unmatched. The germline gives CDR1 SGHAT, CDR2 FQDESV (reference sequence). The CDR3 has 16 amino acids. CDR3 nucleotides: TGTGCCAGCAGCTTAGCCGGGACAGGGGGGCGGGAGACCCAGTACTTC. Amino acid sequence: CASSLAGTGGRETQYF.

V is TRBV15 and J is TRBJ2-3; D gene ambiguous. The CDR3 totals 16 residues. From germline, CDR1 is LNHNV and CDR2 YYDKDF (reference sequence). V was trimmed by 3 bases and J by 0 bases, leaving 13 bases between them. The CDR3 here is CATSRGWYISTDTQYF. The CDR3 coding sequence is TGTGCCACCAGCAGGGGTTGGTACATTAGCACAGATACGCAGTATTTT.

The chain's CDR3 is CASSLQNLAGGPGNIQYF. The DNA of the CDR3 is TGTGCCAGCAGTTTACAGAATCTAGCGGGGGGGCCAGGTAACATTCAGTACTTC. V and J are TRBV28 and TRBJ2-4; the match to TRBD2 covers 12 bases. Germline loops: CDR1 MDHEN, CDR2 SYDVKM. Trimming took 2 bases from V and 7 from J; bases not matched to a gene: 12. CDR3 length: 18 amino acids. The full variable domain, completed using reference TRBV28 and TRBJ2-4, is DVKVTQSSRYLVKRTGEKVFLECVQDMDHENMFWYRQDPGLGLRLIYFSYDVKMKEKGDIPEGYSVSREKKERFSLILESASTNQTSMYLCASSLQNLAGGPGNIQYFGAGTRLSVL.

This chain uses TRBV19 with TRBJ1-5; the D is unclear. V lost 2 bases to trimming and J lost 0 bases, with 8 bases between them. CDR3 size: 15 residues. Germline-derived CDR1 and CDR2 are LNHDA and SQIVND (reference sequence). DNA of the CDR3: TGTGCCAGTAGTATAAACTCCGGTAGCAATCAGCCCCAGCATTTT. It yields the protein CASSINSGSNQPQHF.

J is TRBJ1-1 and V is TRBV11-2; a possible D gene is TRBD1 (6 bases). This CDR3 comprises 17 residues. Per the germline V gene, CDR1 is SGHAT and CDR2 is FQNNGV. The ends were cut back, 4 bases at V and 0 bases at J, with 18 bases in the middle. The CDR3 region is CASSSDHRDGMNTEAFF. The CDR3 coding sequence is TGTGCCAGCAGCTCGGATCACAGGGACGGAATGAACACTGAAGCTTTCTTT.

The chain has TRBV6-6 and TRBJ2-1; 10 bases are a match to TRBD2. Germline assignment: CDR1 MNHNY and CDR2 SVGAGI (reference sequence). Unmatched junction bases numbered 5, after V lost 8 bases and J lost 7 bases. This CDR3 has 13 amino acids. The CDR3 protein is CASYSGGANEQFF. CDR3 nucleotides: TGTGCCAGCTACAGCGGGGGGGCGAATGAGCAGTTCTTC.

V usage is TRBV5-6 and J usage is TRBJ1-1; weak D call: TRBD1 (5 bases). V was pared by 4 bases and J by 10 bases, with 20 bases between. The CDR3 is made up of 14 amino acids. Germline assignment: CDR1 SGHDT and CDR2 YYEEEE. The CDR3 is CASSHPRGTARAFF. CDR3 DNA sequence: TGTGCCAGCAGCCATCCTCGCGGGACGGCGCGAGCTTTCTTT.

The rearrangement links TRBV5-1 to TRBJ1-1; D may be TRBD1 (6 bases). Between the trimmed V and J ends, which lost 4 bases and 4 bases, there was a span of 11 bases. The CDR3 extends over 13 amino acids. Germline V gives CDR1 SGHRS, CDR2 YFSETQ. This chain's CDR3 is CASSTRTATEAFF. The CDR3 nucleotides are TGCGCCAGCAGCACTAGGACAGCCACTGAAGCTTTCTTT. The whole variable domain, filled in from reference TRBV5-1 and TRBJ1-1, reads KAGVTQTPRYLIKTRGQQVTLSCSPISGHRSVSWYQQTPGQGLQFLFEYFSETQRNKGNFPGRFSGRQFSNSRSEMNVSTLELGDSALYLCASSTRTATEAFFGQGTRLTVV.

The CDR3 loop reads CASSEGSPRAEQFF. The CDR3 nucleotides are TGTGCCAGCAGCGAAGGCAGCCCGAGGGCCGAGCAGTTCTTC. The V gene is TRBV9, the J gene TRBJ2-1; D might be TRBD2 (5 bases). The CDR3 consists of 14 residues. Deletions cut 3 bases from V and 10 bases from J, with 17 bases between. Germline V gene lookup returns CDR1 SGDLS and CDR2 YYNGEE.

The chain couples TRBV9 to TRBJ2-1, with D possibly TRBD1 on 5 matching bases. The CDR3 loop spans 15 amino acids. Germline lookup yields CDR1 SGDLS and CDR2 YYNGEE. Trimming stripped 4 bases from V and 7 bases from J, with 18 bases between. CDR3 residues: CASSPQQGSYNEQFF. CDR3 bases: TGTGCCAGCAGCCCCCAGCAGGGTAGTTATAATGAGCAGTTCTTC.

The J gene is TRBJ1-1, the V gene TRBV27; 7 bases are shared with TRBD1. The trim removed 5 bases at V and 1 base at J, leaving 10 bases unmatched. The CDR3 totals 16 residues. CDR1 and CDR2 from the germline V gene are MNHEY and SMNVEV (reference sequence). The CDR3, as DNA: TGTGCCAGCAGTCCTATCCTGGGACAGACGAACACTGAAGCTTTCTTT. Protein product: CASSPILGQTNTEAFF.

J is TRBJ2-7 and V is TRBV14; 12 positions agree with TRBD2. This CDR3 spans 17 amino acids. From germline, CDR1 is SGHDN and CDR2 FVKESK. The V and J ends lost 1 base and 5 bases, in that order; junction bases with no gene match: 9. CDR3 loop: CASSQASGGANLDEQYF. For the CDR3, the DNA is TGTGCCAGCAGCCAAGCTAGCGGGGGGGCCAATCTAGACGAGCAGTACTTC.

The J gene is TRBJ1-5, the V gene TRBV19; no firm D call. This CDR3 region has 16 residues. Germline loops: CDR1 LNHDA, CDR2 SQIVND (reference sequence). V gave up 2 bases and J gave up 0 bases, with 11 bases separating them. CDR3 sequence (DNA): TGTGCCAGTAGTATATATCATAAGTATAGCAATCAGCCCCAGCATTTT. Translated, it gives CASSIYHKYSNQPQHF.

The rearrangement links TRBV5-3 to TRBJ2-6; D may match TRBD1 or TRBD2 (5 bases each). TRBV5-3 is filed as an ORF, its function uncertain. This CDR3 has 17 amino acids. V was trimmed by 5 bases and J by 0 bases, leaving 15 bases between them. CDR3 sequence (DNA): TGTGCCAGAAGGCGGACGGGGCCACCCTCTGGGGCCAACGTCCTGACTTTC. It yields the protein CARRRTGPPSGANVLTF.

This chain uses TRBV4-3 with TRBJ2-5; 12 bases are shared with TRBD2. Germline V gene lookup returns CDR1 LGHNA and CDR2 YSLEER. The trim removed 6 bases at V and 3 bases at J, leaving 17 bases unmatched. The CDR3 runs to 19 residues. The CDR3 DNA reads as TGCGCCAGCAGTAGTGGGGGGCTAGCGGGGGGGTCCCTAGAAGAGACCCAGTACTTC. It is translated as CASSSGGLAGGSLEETQYF.

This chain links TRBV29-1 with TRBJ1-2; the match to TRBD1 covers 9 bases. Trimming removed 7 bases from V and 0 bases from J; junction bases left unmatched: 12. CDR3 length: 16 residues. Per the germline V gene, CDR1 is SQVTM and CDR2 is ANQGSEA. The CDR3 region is CSGGQGPPPSNYGYTF. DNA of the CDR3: TGCAGCGGCGGACAGGGGCCCCCTCCATCTAACTATGGCTACACCTTC.

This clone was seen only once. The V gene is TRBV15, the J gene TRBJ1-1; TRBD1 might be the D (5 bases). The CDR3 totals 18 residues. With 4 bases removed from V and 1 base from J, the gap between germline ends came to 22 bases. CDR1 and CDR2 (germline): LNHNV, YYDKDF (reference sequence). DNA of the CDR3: TGTGCCACCAGCACTACTATTGGGGGTTGGATGGGGAACACTGAAGCTTTCTTT. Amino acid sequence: CATSTTIGGWMGNTEAFF.

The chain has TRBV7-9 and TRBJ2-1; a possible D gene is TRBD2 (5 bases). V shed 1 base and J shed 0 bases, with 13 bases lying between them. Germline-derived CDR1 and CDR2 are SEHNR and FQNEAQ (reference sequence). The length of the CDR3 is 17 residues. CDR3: CASSLVKSTSSYNEQFF. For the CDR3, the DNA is TGTGCCAGCAGCTTAGTAAAGTCTACTAGCTCCTACAATGAGCAGTTCTTC.